Sequencing of this T cell receptor beta chain was carried out in a study of identical twins. General study results and limits: Whereas memory repertoires showed no such difference, abundant cord blood beta clonotypes carried fewer insertions.

This CDR3 region has 14 residues. V dropped 5 bases and J dropped 5; count of bases not matched to a gene: 8. A template switching step contributed a universal primer site, while unique molecular identifiers were present in the cDNA. TCRdb reprocessed the 5' RACE reads via MiXCR and lists one record per CDR3 protein. The sample lists 400,000 to 650,000 distinct CDR3 sequences, around 20% occurring once. This clonotype was counted a few times. Antigen unknown. The same sample was also studied in work on T cells expressing NK-cell markers. That work contributes: Seven of the eight sequenced donors were HCMV-seropositive; one was seronegative. The CD3+CD56-NKG2C+ fraction of a handful of donors was also led by these clonotypes.

The chain uses TRBV12-3 or TRBV12-4 and TRBJ1-1; 7 bases line up with TRBD1. The source of this sequence is a woman aged 18-29 years in good health. The sequencing input was CD4+ T cells sorted from blood. CDR3 coding DNA: TGTGCCAGCAGTGGGACAGCCAGAACTACTGAAGCTTTCTTT. It yields the protein CASSGTARTTEAFF.